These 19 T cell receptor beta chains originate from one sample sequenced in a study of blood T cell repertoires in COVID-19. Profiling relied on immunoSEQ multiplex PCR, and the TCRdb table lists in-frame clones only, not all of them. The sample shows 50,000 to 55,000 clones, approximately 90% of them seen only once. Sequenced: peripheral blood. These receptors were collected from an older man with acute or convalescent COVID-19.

The CDR3 bases are TGTGCCAGCAGTGTAAACGGGGGTAACTATGGCTACACCTTC. Translating it yields CASSVNGGNYGYTF. J is TRBJ1-2 and V is TRBV2; possibly TRBD1 for D (5 bases). The CDR3 consists of 14 residues. CDR1 and CDR2 (germline): SNHLY, FYNNEI. V lost 4 bases to trimming and J lost 1 base, with 10 bases between them.

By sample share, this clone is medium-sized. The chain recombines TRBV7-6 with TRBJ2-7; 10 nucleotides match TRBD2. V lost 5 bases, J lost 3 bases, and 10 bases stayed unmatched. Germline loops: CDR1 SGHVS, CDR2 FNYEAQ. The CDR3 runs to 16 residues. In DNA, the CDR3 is TGTGCCAGCAGCCCGTCTACTAGCGGGATCTTCTACGAGCAGTACTTC. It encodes CASSPSTSGIFYEQYF.

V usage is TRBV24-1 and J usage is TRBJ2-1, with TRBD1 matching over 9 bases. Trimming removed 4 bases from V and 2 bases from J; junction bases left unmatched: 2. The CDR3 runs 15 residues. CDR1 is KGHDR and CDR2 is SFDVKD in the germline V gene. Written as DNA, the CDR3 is TGTGCCACCAGTGAACGGACAGGGGCCTACAATGAGCAGTTCTTC. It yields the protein CATSERTGAYNEQFF.

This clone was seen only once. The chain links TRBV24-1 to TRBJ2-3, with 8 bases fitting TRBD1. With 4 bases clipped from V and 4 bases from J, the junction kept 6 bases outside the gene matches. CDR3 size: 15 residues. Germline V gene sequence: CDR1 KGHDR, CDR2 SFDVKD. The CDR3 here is CATSDQDRVSDTQYF. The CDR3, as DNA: TGTGCCACCAGTGACCAGGACAGGGTGTCAGATACGCAGTATTTT.

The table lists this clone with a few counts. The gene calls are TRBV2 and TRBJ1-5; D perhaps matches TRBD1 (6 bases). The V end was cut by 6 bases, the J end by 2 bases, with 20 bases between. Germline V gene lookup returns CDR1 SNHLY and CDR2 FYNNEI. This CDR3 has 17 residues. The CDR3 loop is CASSQIEQGLGNQPQHF. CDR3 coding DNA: TGTGCCAGCAGCCAGATCGAACAGGGCTTAGGCAATCAGCCCCAGCATTTT.

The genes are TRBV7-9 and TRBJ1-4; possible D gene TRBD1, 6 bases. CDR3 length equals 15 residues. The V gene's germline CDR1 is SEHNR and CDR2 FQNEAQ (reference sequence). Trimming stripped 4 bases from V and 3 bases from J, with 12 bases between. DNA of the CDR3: TGTGCCAGCAGCTCGGACAGACTTTCTAATGAAAAACTGTTTTTT. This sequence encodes CASSSDRLSNEKLFF.

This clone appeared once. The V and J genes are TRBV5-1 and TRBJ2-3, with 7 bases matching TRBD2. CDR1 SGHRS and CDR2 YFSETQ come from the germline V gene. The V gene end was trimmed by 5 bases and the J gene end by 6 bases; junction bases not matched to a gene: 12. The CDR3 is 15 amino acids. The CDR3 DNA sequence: TGCGCCAGCAGTCAAAGCGGGACTCCGTCGGATACGCAGTATTTT. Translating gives CASSQSGTPSDTQYF.

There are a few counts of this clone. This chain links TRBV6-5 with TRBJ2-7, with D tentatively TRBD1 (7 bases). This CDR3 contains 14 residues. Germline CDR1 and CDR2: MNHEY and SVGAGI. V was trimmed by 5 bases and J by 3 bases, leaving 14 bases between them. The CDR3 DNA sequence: TGTGCCAGCAGTCCTTCCAGGGGGGTCTACGAGCAGTACGTC. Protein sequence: CASSPSRGVYEQYV.

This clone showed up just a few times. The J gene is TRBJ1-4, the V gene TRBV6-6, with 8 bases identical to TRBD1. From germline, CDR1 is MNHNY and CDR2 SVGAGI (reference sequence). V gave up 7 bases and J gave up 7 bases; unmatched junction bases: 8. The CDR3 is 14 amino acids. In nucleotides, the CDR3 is TGTGCCAGCACCCGCGGACAGGGAAGTGAAAAACTGTTTTTT. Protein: CASTRGQGSEKLFF.

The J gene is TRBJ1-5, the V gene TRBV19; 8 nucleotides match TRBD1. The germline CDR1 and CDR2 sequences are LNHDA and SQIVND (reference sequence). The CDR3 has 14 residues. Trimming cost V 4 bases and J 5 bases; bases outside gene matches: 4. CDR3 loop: CASSNGRGHQPQHF. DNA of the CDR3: TGTGCCAGTAGTAACGGCAGGGGGCATCAGCCCCAGCATTTT.

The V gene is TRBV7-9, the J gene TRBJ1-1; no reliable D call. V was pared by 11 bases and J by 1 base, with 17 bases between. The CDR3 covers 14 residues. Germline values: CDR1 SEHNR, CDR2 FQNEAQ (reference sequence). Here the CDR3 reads CASRRGEGNTEAFF. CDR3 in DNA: TGTGCCTCACGACGGGGAGAAGGGAACACTGAAGCTTTCTTT.

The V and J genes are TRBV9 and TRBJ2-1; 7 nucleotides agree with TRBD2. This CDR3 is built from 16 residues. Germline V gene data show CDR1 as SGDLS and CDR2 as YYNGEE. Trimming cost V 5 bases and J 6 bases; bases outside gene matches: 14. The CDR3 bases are TGTGCCAGCAGTCCAAGGTTAGCGGGCGGGGCCAATGAGCAGTTCTTC. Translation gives CASSPRLAGGANEQFF.

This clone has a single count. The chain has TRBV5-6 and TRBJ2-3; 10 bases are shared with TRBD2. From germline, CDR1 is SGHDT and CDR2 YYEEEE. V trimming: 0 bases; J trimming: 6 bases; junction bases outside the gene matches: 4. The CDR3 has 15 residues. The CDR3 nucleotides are TGTGCCAGCAGCTTGGAAGCGGGGGGGCACGATACGCAGTATTTT. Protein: CASSLEAGGHDTQYF.

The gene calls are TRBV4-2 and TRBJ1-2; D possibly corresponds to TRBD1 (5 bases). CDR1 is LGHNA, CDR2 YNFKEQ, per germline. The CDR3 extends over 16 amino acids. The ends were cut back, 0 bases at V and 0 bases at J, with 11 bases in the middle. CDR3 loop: CASSQDGAAANYGYTF. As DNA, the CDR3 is TGTGCCAGCAGCCAAGATGGGGCAGCCGCTAACTATGGCTACACCTTC.

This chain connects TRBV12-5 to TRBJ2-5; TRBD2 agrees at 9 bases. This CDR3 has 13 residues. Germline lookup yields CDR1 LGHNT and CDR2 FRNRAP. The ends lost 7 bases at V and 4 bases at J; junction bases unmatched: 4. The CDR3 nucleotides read TGTGCTAGTGTTCTGACTAGCGGAGAGACCCAGTACTTC. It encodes CASVLTSGETQYF.

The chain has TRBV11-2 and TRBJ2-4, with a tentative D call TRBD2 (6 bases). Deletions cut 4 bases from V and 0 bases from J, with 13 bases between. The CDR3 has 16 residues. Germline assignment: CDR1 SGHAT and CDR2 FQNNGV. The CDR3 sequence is CASSSRGQLAKNIQYF. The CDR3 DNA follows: TGTGCCAGCAGCTCGCGGGGTCAACTAGCCAAAAACATTCAGTACTTC.

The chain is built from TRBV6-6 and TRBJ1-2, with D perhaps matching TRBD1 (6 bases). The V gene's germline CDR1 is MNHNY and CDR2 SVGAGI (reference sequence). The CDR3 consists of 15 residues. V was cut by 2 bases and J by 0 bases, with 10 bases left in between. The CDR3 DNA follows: TGTGCCAGCAGTTACCAGGGGAGCTCTAACTATGGCTACACCTTC. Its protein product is CASSYQGSSNYGYTF.

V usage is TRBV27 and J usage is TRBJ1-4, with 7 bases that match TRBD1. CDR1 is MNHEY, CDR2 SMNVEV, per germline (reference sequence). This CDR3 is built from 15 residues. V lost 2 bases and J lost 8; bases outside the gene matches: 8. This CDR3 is CASSLNFGTVEKLFF. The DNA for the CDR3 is TGTGCCAGCAGTTTAAATTTCGGGACAGTCGAAAAACTGTTTTTT.

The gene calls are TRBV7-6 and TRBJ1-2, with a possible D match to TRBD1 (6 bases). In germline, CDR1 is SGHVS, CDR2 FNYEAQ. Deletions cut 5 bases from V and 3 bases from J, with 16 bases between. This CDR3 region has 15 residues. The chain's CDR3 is CASSVTGSGDYGYTF. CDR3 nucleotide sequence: TGTGCCAGCAGCGTAACAGGGAGCGGGGACTATGGCTACACCTTC.